The 3 T cell receptor beta chains given below trace back to one sample, sequenced in a study of cytomegalovirus exposure and HLA in healthy donors. PCR employed 60 Vbeta and 13 Jbeta primers. Here immunoSEQ multiplex PCR was the method, and the copy in TCRdb shows in-frame clones only, minus some. The sample shows around 180,000 clones, approximately 81% of them seen only once. The specimen sequenced was PBMCs. These receptors were collected from a male donor in good health and CMV-seronegative.

The chain couples TRBV2 to TRBJ1-2, with D tentatively TRBD1 (5 bases). Germline assignment: CDR1 SNHLY and CDR2 FYNNEI. V was pared by 8 bases and J by 8 bases, with 21 bases between. This CDR3 has 14 amino acids. In nucleotides, the CDR3 is TGTGCCAGCGCCGGGGGGGGAGTAGAGGGCGGCTACACCTTC. It is translated as CASAGGGVEGGYTF. The variable domain in full, with the rest retrieved from reference TRBV2 and TRBJ1-2, is EPEVTQTPSHQVTQMGQEVILRCVPISNHLYFYWYRQILGQKVEFLVSFYNNEISEKSEIFDDQFSVERPDGSNFTLKIRSTKLEDSAMYFCASAGGGVEGGYTFGSGTRLTVV.

The V and J genes are TRBV27 and TRBJ2-3; 15 positions agree with TRBD2. The CDR3 sequence is 14 residues long. V was pared by 6 bases and J by 15 bases, with 10 bases of the junction left unmatched. Germline-derived CDR1 and CDR2 are MNHEY and SMNVEV (reference sequence). The CDR3 DNA sequence: TGTGCCAGCAGCATACCGGGACTAGCGGGAGGAATTTATTTT. Protein product: CASSIPGLAGGIYF.

This clone was counted a few times. The chain links TRBV11-2 to TRBJ1-1; D is undetermined. The CDR3 is made up of 14 amino acids. Germline lookup yields CDR1 SGHAT and CDR2 FQNNGV. Deletions cut 0 bases from V and 10 bases from J, with 15 bases between. CDR3 sequence reads: CASSLESGRGGAFF. CDR3 nucleotides: TGTGCCAGCAGCTTAGAATCTGGGAGAGGAGGAGCTTTCTTT.